Below are 21 T cell receptor beta chains sequenced from a single sample in a study of blood T cell repertoires in COVID-19. Assay: immunoSEQ multiplex PCR; the TCRdb copy retains only in-frame clones and omits some. The sample has 70,000 to 90,000 clones; approximately 79% are singletons. The sequenced material came from peripheral blood. The receptors stem from a human donor with acute or convalescent COVID-19. The donor label of this sample is uncertain.

Here the CDR3 reads CASKGQGWTGELFF. The CDR3 nucleotides read TGTGCCAGTAAGGGGCAGGGATGGACCGGGGAGCTGTTTTTT. V usage is TRBV19 and J usage is TRBJ2-2; tentative D call: TRBD1 (5 bases). The CDR3 is 14 amino acids. Looked up from germline, CDR1 is LNHDA and CDR2 is SQIVND (reference sequence). V lost 7 bases and J 5 bases, leaving 14 bases between the germline ends.

Within the sample, this clone is medium-sized. The DNA for the CDR3 is TGTGCCAGCAGCCCTAGCGGGAACTACAATGAGCAGTTCTTC. This gives the protein CASSPSGNYNEQFF. The chain is built from TRBV9 and TRBJ2-1; TRBD2 matches at 9 bases. The germline gives CDR1 SGDLS, CDR2 YYNGEE. Trimming removed 4 bases from V and 3 bases from J; junction bases left unmatched: 2. This CDR3 has 14 amino acids.

This chain joins TRBV18 and TRBJ2-3; 8 nucleotides line up with TRBD2. The germline gives CDR1 KGHSH, CDR2 LQKENI. The CDR3 extends over 15 amino acids. Germline trimming cut 6 bases from V and 2 bases from J; bases unmatched to any gene: 7. The chain's CDR3 is CASSRTSGVTDTQYF. In DNA, the CDR3 is TGTGCCAGCTCGCGTACTAGCGGCGTCACAGATACGCAGTATTTT.

The gene calls are TRBV15 and TRBJ2-3; 10 nucleotides match TRBD2. Germline V gives CDR1 LNHNV, CDR2 YYDKDF (reference sequence). J was trimmed by 3 bases and V by 3 bases; bases with no gene match: 6. The CDR3 runs to 16 residues. Here the CDR3 reads CATSSLAGASTDTQYF. The CDR3 DNA sequence: TGTGCCACCAGCAGCCTAGCGGGAGCGTCGACAGATACGCAGTATTTT. The variable domain in full, with the rest retrieved from reference TRBV15 and TRBJ2-3, is DAMVIQNPRYQVTQFGKPVTLSCSQTLNHNVMYWYQQKSSQAPKLLFHYYDKDFNNEADTPDNFQSRRPNTSFCFLDIRSPGLGDTAMYLCATSSLAGASTDTQYFGPGTRLTVL.

This clone was observed a handful of times. In DNA, the CDR3 is TGTGCCAGCTCAGGGGGGACAGATCAAGAGACCCAGTACTTC. Translated, it gives CASSGGTDQETQYF. This sequence joins TRBV18 and TRBJ2-5, with a possible D match to TRBD1 (7 bases). The CDR3 runs 14 residues. Trimming took 5 bases from V and 2 from J, leaving 12 bases between them. Germline CDR1 and CDR2: KGHSH and LQKENI. Looking up the rest from reference TRBV18 and TRBJ2-5 gives the full variable domain: NAGVMQNPRHLVRRRGQEARLRCSPMKGHSHVYWYRQLPEEGLKFMVYLQKENIIDESGMPKERFSAEFPKEGPSILRIQQVVRGDSAAYFCASSGGTDQETQYFGPGTRLLVL.

This chain links TRBV6-5 with TRBJ2-7, with D possibly being TRBD1 (7 bases). Germline values: CDR1 MNHEY, CDR2 SVGAGI. Trimming took off 2 bases at V and 4 bases at J, with 15 bases between the two ends. The CDR3 has 15 residues. CDR3 sequence (DNA): TGTGCCAGCAGTTACACTGAACAGGGGAGGTACGAGCAGTACTTC. Protein sequence: CASSYTEQGRYEQYF.

The chain combines TRBV3-1 (or the pseudogene TRBV3-2) with TRBJ2-1; TRBD1 agrees at 8 bases. Germline V gives CDR1 LGHDT, CDR2 YNNKEL (reference sequence). Trimming cost V 4 bases and J 3 bases; bases outside gene matches: 5. The CDR3 totals 15 residues. CDR3 sequence reads: CASSPSQGGYNEQFF. CDR3 coding DNA: TGTGCCAGCAGCCCGTCACAGGGGGGCTACAATGAGCAGTTCTTC.

The chain has TRBV7-8 and TRBJ2-7, with D possibly being TRBD1 (5 bases). The CDR3 extends over 15 amino acids. Trimming left V 5 bases short and J 2 bases short, with 16 bases between. CDR1 is SGHVS, CDR2 FQNEAQ, per germline. CDR3 amino acids: CASSPRWGSTYEQYF. As DNA, the CDR3 is TGTGCCAGCAGCCCTCGATGGGGCAGCACCTACGAGCAGTACTTC. Drawing the rest from reference TRBV7-8 and TRBJ2-7, the complete variable domain is GAGVSQSPRYKVAKRGQDVALRCDPISGHVSLFWYQQALGQGPEFLTYFQNEAQLDKSGLPSDRFFAERPEGSVSTLKIQRTQQEDSAVYLCASSPRWGSTYEQYFGPGTRLTVT.

This clone was counted a few times. CDR3 in DNA: TGTGCCAGTAGTATAGGTGGGAGACGGGAGCTGTTTTTT. It yields the protein CASSIGGRRELFF. The chain links TRBV19 to TRBJ2-2, with a weak D call TRBD2 (5 bases). Trimming pared 1 base from V and 9 bases from J, leaving 9 bases between. In germline, CDR1 is LNHDA, CDR2 SQIVND (reference sequence). CDR3 size: 13 residues.

V is TRBV30 and J is TRBJ2-1, with TRBD2 matching 8 bases. The J segment lost 16 bases and the V segment lost 7 bases, leaving 9 bases of the junction unmatched. The CDR3 contains 10 residues. Per the germline V gene, CDR1 is GTSNPN and CDR2 is SVGIG (reference sequence). CDR3 nucleotides: TGTGCCTCCCCGGGGGGGCCAAAATTCTTC. Protein: CASPGGPKFF.

CDR3 sequence: CASSQVTGNNQPQHF. The DNA of the CDR3 is TGCGCCAGCAGCCAAGTCACAGGGAACAATCAGCCCCAGCATTTT. This chain links TRBV4-3 with TRBJ1-5; weak D call: TRBD1 (6 bases). V was clipped by 1 base and J by 3 bases, with 10 bases between them. The CDR3 runs 15 residues. In germline, CDR1 is LGHNA, CDR2 YSLEER.

The CDR3 DNA follows: TGTGCCAGCAGTTCCGCCTGGGGAGGGGCTAGCGGGTCCACCTACGAGCAGTACTTC. This gives the protein CASSSAWGGASGSTYEQYF. The chain joins TRBV28 to TRBJ2-7; 8 bases agree with TRBD2. The trim removed 4 bases at V and 2 bases at J, leaving 19 bases unmatched. The germline V gene encodes CDR1 MDHEN and CDR2 SYDVKM. The CDR3 loop spans 19 amino acids.

As regards this clone: The junction departs from the called germline gene at one end, perhaps through a read error. The rearrangement uses TRBV3-1 (or the pseudogene TRBV3-2) and TRBJ1-2; 11 bases map to TRBD1. This CDR3 is built from 16 residues. Germline V lookup: CDR1 LGHDT, CDR2 YNNKEL (reference sequence). This CDR3 is CAGSRGQGAVNYGYTF. CDR3 DNA: TGTGCCGGCAGCCGCGGACAGGGGGCGGTCAACTATGGCTACACCTTC.

This clone was seen a handful of times. The chain uses TRBV11-3 and TRBJ2-3; a possible D gene is TRBD1 (5 bases). This CDR3 has 16 residues. From germline, CDR1 is SGHNT and CDR2 YENEEA. Trimming stripped 4 bases from V and 3 bases from J, with 17 bases between. For the CDR3, the DNA is TGTGCCAGCAGCTCCTACCCTAGGGGCCCAACAGATACGCAGTATTTT. Amino acid sequence: CASSSYPRGPTDTQYF. Filled out from reference TRBV11-3 and TRBJ2-3, the complete variable domain reads EAGVVQSPRYKIIEKKQPVAFWCNPISGHNTLYWYLQNLGQGPELLIRYENEEAVDDSQLPKDRFSAERLKGVDSTLKIQPAELGDSAVYLCASSSYPRGPTDTQYFGPGTRLTVL.

The CDR3 DNA reads TGTGCCAGCAGTGAGCCGGGATTCGCTTCACCCCTCCACTTT. It specifies CASSEPGFASPLHF. This chain uses TRBV25-1 with TRBJ1-6, with no clear D. The CDR3 extends over 14 amino acids. The germline V gene encodes CDR1 MGHDK and CDR2 SYGVNS. V was trimmed by 3 bases and J by 9 bases, leaving 12 bases between them.

The chain carries TRBV20-1 and TRBJ1-4; 9 bases agree with TRBD1. This CDR3 has 14 amino acids. Trimming removed 3 bases from V and 7 bases from J; junction bases left unmatched: 6. Germline-derived CDR1 and CDR2 are DFQATT and SNEGSKA (reference sequence). CDR3 protein: CSASEGGQGEKLFF. CDR3 nucleotides: TGCAGTGCTAGTGAGGGGGGACAGGGTGAAAAACTGTTTTTT.

The chain employs TRBV27 and TRBJ2-3; 7 nucleotides match TRBD2. V shed 6 bases, J shed 5 bases, and the junction held 17 bases outside the gene matches. The germline gives CDR1 MNHEY, CDR2 SMNVEV (reference sequence). The CDR3 loop spans 17 amino acids. Written as DNA, the CDR3 is TGTGCCAGCAGCCCTTGGGCGAGCAACAAGCGGGGAGATACGCAGTATTTT. The encoded protein is CASSPWASNKRGDTQYF.

A word on this clone: A read error may account for a junction end that differs from germline. The chain is built from TRBV9 and TRBJ1-5, with 7 bases identical to TRBD1. CDR1 is SGDLS and CDR2 is YYNGEE in the germline V gene. CDR3 length: 14 residues. In DNA form, the CDR3 reads TGTGCCAGCAGCCCAGGGGGAAGCAGTCAGCCCCAGCATTTT. It translates to CASSPGGSSQPQHF.

The chain links TRBV9 to TRBJ1-3; D call uncertain. Germline V gene sequence: CDR1 SGDLS, CDR2 YYNGEE. Trimming shortened V by 4 bases and J by 0 bases, and 11 bases separated the two germline ends. This CDR3 region has 15 residues. CDR3 nucleotide sequence: TGTGCCAGCAGCCCGGACTCCTCCTCTGGAAACACCATATATTTT. Translated: CASSPDSSSGNTIYF. The full variable domain, with the rest looked up from reference TRBV9 and TRBJ1-3, is DSGVTQTPKHLITATGQRVTLRCSPRSGDLSVYWYQQSLDQGLQFLIQYYNGEERAKGNILERFSAQQFPDLHSELNLSSLELGDSALYFCASSPDSSSGNTIYFGEGSWLTVV.

The rearrangement joins TRBV7-3 to TRBJ2-3; D ambiguous. The CDR3 loop spans 13 amino acids. Trimming stripped 1 base from V and 7 bases from J, with 9 bases between. Germline V lookup: CDR1 SGHTA, CDR2 FQGTGA. In DNA form, the CDR3 reads TGTGCCAGCAGCTTAAATGTTCAAAATACGCAGTATTTT. Translated: CASSLNVQNTQYF.

The chain carries TRBV6-5 and TRBJ1-5; 10 nucleotides agree with TRBD1. The CDR3 spans 14 residues. V trimming: 7 bases; J trimming: 6 bases; junction bases outside the gene matches: 6. Germline V gene data show CDR1 as MNHEY and CDR2 as SVGAGI. CDR3 coding DNA: TGTGCCAGCATTTGGACAGGGGGAATTCAGCCCCAGCATTTT. This translates into CASIWTGGIQPQHF.